A single sample gave rise to the 8 T cell receptor beta chains below, sequenced in a study of blood T cell repertoires in COVID-19. Clones were sequenced by immunoSEQ multiplex PCR, and TCRdb holds only the in-frame ones, with some missing. Among approximately 180,000 clones listed, roughly 79% were seen once. Sequencing used peripheral blood. The receptors originated from a woman older than 75 with COVID-19, enrolled during active disease.

The V and J genes are TRBV21-1 and TRBJ2-2; TRBD1, the table's D call, lacks a check against the DNA. TRBV21-1 is annotated as a pseudogene. This CDR3 is built from 15 residues. The chain's CDR3 is CASSKYADNTGELFF. Here the CDR3 DNA reads TGTGCCAGCAGCAAATATGCAGATAACACCGGGGAGCTGTTTTTT.

This clone appeared once. The CDR3, as DNA: TGTGCCAGCTCACCACAACAGGGTAGCACTGAAGCTTTCTTT. This encodes CASSPQQGSTEAFF. V gene TRBV18 combines with J gene TRBJ1-1, with D possibly TRBD1 on 6 matching bases. Germline V lookup: CDR1 KGHSH, CDR2 LQKENI. The CDR3 totals 14 residues. Trimming took 1 base from V and 4 from J, leaving 10 bases between them.

The genes are TRBV7-2 and TRBJ2-7; D is uncertain. Deletions cut 5 bases from V and 2 bases from J, with 4 bases between. This CDR3 spans 11 amino acids. Germline V gene lookup returns CDR1 SGHTA and CDR2 FQGNSA. CDR3: CASSVTYEQYF. The CDR3 bases are TGTGCCAGCAGCGTCACCTACGAGCAGTACTTC. Filled out from reference TRBV7-2 and TRBJ2-7, the complete variable domain reads GAGVSQSPSNKVTEKGKDVELRCDPISGHTALYWYRQSLGQGLEFLIYFQGNSAPDKSGLPSDRFSAERTGGSVSTLTIQRTQQEDSAVYLCASSVTYEQYFGPGTRLTVT.

The chain combines TRBV24-1 with TRBJ1-1; 9 positions agree with TRBD1. The CDR3 covers 14 residues. The V segment lost 0 bases and the J segment 10 bases; nucleotides outside the gene matches: 5. Germline V CDR1 and CDR2: KGHDR, SFDVKD. The CDR3 region is CATSDLVTGGGAFF. The CDR3 coding sequence is TGTGCCACCAGTGATTTGGTGACAGGGGGTGGAGCTTTCTTT.

The genes are TRBV4-1 and TRBJ2-4, with D perhaps TRBD2 (6 bases). This CDR3 contains 16 residues. V was clipped by 6 bases and J by 7 bases, with 22 bases between them. Germline CDR1 and CDR2: MGHRA and YSYEKL. The CDR3 region is CASSLGGALTANIQYF. CDR3 nucleotide sequence: TGCGCCAGCAGTTTGGGGGGAGCCTTAACGGCGAACATTCAGTACTTC.

This chain connects TRBV7-9 to TRBJ2-7, with a tentative D call TRBD1 (5 bases). Trimming removed 5 bases at V and 7 bases at J, with 15 bases between. The germline V gene encodes CDR1 SEHNR and CDR2 FQNEAQ (reference sequence). This CDR3 region has 13 residues. CDR3 in DNA: TGTGCCAGCAGCCGGGCAGGGTTGAAGGAGCAGTACTTC. It specifies CASSRAGLKEQYF.

The chain recombines TRBV5-6 with TRBJ1-6, with D perhaps matching TRBD1 (6 bases). The ends were cut back, 1 base at V and 0 bases at J, with 14 bases in the middle. In germline, CDR1 is SGHDT, CDR2 YYEEEE. The CDR3 consists of 18 residues. The DNA for the CDR3 is TGTGCCAGCAGCTTGTCCCGGACAGCGAGCTCCTATAATTCACCCCTCCACTTT. Its protein is CASSLSRTASSYNSPLHF.

The chain combines TRBV9 with TRBJ2-1; 15 bases are shared with TRBD2. In germline, CDR1 is SGDLS, CDR2 YYNGEE. Germline trimming cut 3 bases from V and 0 bases from J; bases unmatched to any gene: 16. The CDR3 is 22 residues long. DNA for the CDR3: TGTGCCAGCAGCGCCCAGCCAGGACTAGCGGGGGGGCGGACCGACTCCTACAATGAGCAGTTCTTC. Translating gives CASSAQPGLAGGRTDSYNEQFF.